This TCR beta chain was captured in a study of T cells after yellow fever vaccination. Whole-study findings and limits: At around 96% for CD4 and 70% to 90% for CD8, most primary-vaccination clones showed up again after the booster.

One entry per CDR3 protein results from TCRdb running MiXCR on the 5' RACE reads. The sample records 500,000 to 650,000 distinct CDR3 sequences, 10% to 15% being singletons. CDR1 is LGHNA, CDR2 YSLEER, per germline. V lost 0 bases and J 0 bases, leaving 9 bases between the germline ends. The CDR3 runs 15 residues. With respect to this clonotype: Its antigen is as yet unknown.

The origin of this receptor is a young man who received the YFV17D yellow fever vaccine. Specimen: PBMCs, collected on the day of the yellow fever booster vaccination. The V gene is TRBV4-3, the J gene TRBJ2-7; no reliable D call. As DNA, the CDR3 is TGCGCCAGCAGCCAAGATGCGGAAAACTCCTACGAGCAGTACTTC. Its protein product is CASSQDAENSYEQYF.